This T cell receptor (beta chain) was sequenced in a study of blood T cell repertoires in COVID-19. Some clones are missing from TCRdb's copy, which holds only in-frame ones; the method was immunoSEQ multiplex PCR. Of 250,000 to 300,000 clones detected, 75% to 95% appear once; the ten largest clones hold 0.95% to 1.2%. Germline V gene sequence: CDR1 SGHTA, CDR2 FQGTGA. V lost 5 bases, J lost 0 bases, and 5 bases stayed unmatched. This CDR3 has 15 amino acids. Input material: PBMCs or T cells enriched from blood (not recorded which). This receptor was identified in a woman aged 30 to 39 who had recovered from COVID-19. This chain joins TRBV7-3 and TRBJ2-3; 7 bases agree with TRBD2. CDR3 nucleotides: TGTGCCAGCAGCCCACGGACTAGTAGCACAGATACGCAGTATTTT. It translates to CASSPRTSSTDTQYF.